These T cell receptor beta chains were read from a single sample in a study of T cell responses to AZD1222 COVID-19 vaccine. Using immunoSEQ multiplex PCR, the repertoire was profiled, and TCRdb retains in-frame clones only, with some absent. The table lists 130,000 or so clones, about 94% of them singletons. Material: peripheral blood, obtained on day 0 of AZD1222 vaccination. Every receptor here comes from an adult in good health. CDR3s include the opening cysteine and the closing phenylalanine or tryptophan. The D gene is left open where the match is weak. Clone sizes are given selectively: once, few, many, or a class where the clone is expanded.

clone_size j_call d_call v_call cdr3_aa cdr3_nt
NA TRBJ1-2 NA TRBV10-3 CAISLTDNYGYTF TGTGCCATCAGTCTGACAGATAACTATGGCTACACCTTC
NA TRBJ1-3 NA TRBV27 CASKSRAAGNTIYF TGTGCCAGCAAGTCTAGGGCAGCTGGAAACACCATATATTTT
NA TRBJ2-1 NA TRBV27 CASSLLGQGYNEQFF TGTGCCAGCAGTTTATTGGGGCAGGGTTACAATGAGCAGTTCTTC
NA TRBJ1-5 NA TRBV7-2 CASSSRFANQPQHF TGTGCCAGCAGCTCACGGTTTGCTAATCAGCCCCAGCATTTT
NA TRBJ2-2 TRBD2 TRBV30 CAWRRTSGRANTGELFF TGTGCCTGGAGGAGGACTAGCGGCCGCGCGAACACCGGGGAGCTGTTTTTT
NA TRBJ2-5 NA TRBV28 CASSPPGGAQETQYF TGTGCCAGCAGCCCCCCAGGTGGAGCCCAAGAGACCCAGTACTTC
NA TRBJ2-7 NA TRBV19 CASSIASTVYEQYF TGTGCCAGTAGTATAGCAAGTACCGTCTACGAGCAGTACTTC
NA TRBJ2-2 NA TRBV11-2 CASSLTPGTRWGTGELFF TGTGCCAGCAGCTTAACCCCCGGGACTCGCTGGGGGACCGGGGAGCTGTTTTTT
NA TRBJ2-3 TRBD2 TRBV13 CASSPTPFIAGVSDTQYF TGTGCCAGCAGCCCAACTCCATTCATAGCGGGAGTATCAGATACGCAGTATTTT
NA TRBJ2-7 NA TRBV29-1 CSVEGLDIGPYEQYF TGCAGCGTTGAAGGCTTGGACATCGGCCCCTACGAGCAGTACTTC
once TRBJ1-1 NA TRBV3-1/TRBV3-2 CASSQDDRYTEAFF TGTGCCAGCAGCCAAGACGACAGATACACTGAAGCTTTCTTT
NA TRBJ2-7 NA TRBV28 CASSLYGGSSYEQYF TGTGCCAGCAGTTTATATGGGGGTAGCTCCTACGAGCAGTACTTC
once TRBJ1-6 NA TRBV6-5 CASSLTGNSPLHF TGTGCCAGCAGTTTAACGGGGAATTCACCCCTCCACTTT
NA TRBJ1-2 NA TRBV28 CASTPGPYGYTF TGTGCCAGCACCCCAGGGCCCTATGGCTACACCTTC
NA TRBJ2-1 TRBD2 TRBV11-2 CASSLDWLVVSGSYNEQFF TGTGCCAGCAGCTTAGATTGGCTCGTCGTTAGCGGGAGCTACAATGAGCAGTTCTTC
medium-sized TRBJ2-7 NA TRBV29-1 CSVKQVTGQYF TGCAGCGTAAAACAGGTTACCGGGCAGTACTTC
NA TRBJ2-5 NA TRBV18 CASSRDKQETQYF TGTGCCAGCTCACGCGACAAGCAAGAGACCCAGTACTTC
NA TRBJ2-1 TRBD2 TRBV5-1 CASSPTSGPYNEQFF TGCGCCAGCAGCCCTACTAGCGGGCCATACAATGAGCAGTTCTTC
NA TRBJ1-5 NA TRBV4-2 CASSPTRVLSNQPQHF TGTGCCAGCAGCCCCACCCGGGTTCTTAGCAATCAGCCCCAGCATTTT
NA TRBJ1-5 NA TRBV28 CASRKGQPQHF TGTGCCAGCAGAAAGGGTCAGCCCCAGCATTTT
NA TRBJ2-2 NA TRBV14 CASSQQGLTGELFF TGTGCCAGCAGCCAACAGGGGTTAACCGGGGAGCTGTTTTTT
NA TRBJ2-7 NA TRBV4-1 CASSQAGAKYEQYF TGCGCCAGCAGCCAAGCCGGGGCTAAATACGAGCAGTACTTC
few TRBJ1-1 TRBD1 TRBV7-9 CASSARQGTNTEAFF TGTGCCAGCAGCGCCCGACAGGGTACGAACACTGAAGCTTTCTTT
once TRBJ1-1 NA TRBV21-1 CASNRQGAEAFF TGTGCCAGCAACCGACAGGGTGCTGAAGCTTTCTTT
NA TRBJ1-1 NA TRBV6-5 CASIPGRGNTEAFF TGTGCCAGCATCCCCGGCCGCGGGAACACTGAAGCTTTCTTT
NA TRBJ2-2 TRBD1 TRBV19 CASSTGQGRAGELFF TGTGCCAGTAGTACCGGACAGGGAAGGGCCGGGGAGCTGTTTTTT
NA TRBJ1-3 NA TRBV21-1 CASSMTGQGADTIYF TGTGCCAGCAGCATGACGGGACAGGGGGCGGACACCATATATTTT
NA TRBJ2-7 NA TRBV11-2 CASSPLSGRGPYEQYF TGTGCCAGCAGCCCCCTGTCGGGCAGGGGCCCCTACGAGCAGTACTTC
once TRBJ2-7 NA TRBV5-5 CASSWGGMASEQYF TGTGCCAGCAGCTGGGGTGGGATGGCGTCGGAGCAGTACTTC
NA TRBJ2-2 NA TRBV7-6 CASSPQGLRNTGELFF TGTGCCAGCAGCCCTCAGGGGCTGAGGAACACCGGGGAGCTGTTTTTT
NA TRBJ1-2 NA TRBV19 CASSIDPSNYGYTF TGTGCCAGTAGTATAGATCCTTCAAACTATGGCTACACCTTC
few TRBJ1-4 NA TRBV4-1 CASSLTYPTTNEKLFF TGCGCCAGCAGCCTGACATACCCTACAACTAATGAAAAACTGTTTTTT
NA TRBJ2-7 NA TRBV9 CASSVGVGAYEQYF TGTGCCAGCAGCGTAGGAGTAGGGGCCTACGAGCAGTACTTC
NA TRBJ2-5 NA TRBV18 CASSPRETQYF TGTGCCAGCTCACCACGGGAGACCCAGTACTTC
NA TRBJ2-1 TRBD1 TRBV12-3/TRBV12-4 CASSHARQGQFF TGTGCCAGCAGTCACGCGCGACAGGGGCAGTTCTTC
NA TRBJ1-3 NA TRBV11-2 CASSLERGAGGNTIYF TGTGCCAGCAGCTTAGAACGGGGGGCCGGAGGAAACACCATATATTTT
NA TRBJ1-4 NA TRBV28 CASTVPGPRNEKLFF TGTGCCAGCACCGTACCGGGACCCCGTAATGAAAAACTGTTTTTT
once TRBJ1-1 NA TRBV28 CASSLIQMNTEAFF TGTGCCAGCAGTTTAATACAGATGAACACTGAAGCTTTCTTT
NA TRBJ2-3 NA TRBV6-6 CASSYEGADTQYF TGTGCCAGCAGTTACGAGGGAGCCGATACGCAGTATTTT
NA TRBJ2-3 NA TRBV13 CASNFLVGWGDTDTQYF TGTGCCAGCAACTTCCTGGTCGGGTGGGGGGACACAGATACGCAGTATTTT
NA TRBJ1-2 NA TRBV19 CASSPRDGGTYGYTF TGTGCCAGTAGTCCCCGGGACGGGGGGACCTATGGCTACACCTTC